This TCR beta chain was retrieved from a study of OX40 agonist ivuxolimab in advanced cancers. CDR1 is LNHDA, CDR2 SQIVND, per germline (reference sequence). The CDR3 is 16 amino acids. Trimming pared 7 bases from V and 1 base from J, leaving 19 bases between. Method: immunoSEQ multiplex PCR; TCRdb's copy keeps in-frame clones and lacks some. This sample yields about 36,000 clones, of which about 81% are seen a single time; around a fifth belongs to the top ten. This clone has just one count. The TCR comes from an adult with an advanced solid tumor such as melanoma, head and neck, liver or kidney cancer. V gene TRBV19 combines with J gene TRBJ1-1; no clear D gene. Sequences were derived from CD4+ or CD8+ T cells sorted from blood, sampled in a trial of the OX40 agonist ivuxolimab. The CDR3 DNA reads TGTGCCAGTATCTCGGAGGGCAGCCCGCAGAACACTGAAGCTTTCTTT. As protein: CASISEGSPQNTEAFF. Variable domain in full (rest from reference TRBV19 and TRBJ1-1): DGGITQSPKYLFRKEGQNVTLSCEQNLNHDAMYWYRQDPGQGLRLIYYSQIVNDFQKGDIAEGYSVSREKKESFPLTVTSAQKNPTAFYLCASISEGSPQNTEAFFGQGTRLTVV.